The source of this TCR beta chain is a study of blood T cell repertoires in COVID-19. As for the study in general: Spain, Italy and the United States supplied samples that represented acute and convalescent COVID-19. PBMCs, B-cell-depleted T cells, or T cells were the source of the cDNA or gDNA that made up the material.

From germline, CDR1 is KGHSH and CDR2 LQKENI. The CDR3 runs to 18 residues. V was pared by 1 base and J by 0 bases, with 9 bases of the junction left unmatched. Methods used by the authors: Amplified reference gene primers provided the basis for estimating nucleated cell counts. Profiled with immunoSEQ multiplex PCR; TCRdb holds only in-frame clones, not every one. V and J calls and clone size are copied from that table; D and trimming were computed from the DNA. The sample lists around 230,000 clones, around 85% occurring once. This chain connects TRBV18 to TRBJ2-1; 7 bases map to TRBD1. This TCR came from a middle-aged man with acute or convalescent COVID-19. The specimen was peripheral blood. The CDR3 nucleotides read TGTGCCAGCTCACCACGCCGACAGGGACAAAGCTCCTACAATGAGCAGTTCTTC. Translating it yields CASSPRRQGQSSYNEQFF.